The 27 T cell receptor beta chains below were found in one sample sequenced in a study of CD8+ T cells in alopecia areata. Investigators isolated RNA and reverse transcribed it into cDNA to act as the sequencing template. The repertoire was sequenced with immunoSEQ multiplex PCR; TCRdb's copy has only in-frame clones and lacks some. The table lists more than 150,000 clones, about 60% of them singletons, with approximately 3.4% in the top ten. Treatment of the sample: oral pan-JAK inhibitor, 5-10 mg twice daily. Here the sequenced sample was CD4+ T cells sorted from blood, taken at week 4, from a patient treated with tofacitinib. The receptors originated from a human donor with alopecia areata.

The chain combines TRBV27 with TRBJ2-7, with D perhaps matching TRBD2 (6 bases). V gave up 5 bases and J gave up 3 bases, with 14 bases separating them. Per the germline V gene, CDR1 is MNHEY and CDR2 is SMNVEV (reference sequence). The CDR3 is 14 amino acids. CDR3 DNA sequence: TGTGCCAGCAGTCCCCTCGGACTATTCTACGAGCAGTACTTC. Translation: CASSPLGLFYEQYF.

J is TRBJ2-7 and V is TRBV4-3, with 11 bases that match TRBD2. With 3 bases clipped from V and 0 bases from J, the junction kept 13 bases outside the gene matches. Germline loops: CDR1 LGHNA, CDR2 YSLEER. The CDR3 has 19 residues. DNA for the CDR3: TGCGCCAGCAGCCAGGTTGGACTAGCGGGTAATTTGGCCTCCTACGAGCAGTACTTC. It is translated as CASSQVGLAGNLASYEQYF.

The CDR3 spells CASSLTHEQYF. The CDR3 DNA follows: TGTGCCAGCAGTTTGACCCACGAGCAGTACTTC. The chain carries TRBV7-9 and TRBJ2-7; D is unresolved. The CDR3 is 11 residues long. V was clipped by 6 bases and J by 5 bases, with 8 bases between them. Germline V gives CDR1 SEHNR, CDR2 FQNEAQ (reference sequence).

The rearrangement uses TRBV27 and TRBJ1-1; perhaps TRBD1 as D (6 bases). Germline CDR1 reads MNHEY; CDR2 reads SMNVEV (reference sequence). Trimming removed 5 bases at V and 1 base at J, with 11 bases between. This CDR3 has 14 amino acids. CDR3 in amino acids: CASSKQGGNTEAFF. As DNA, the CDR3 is TGTGCCAGCAGTAAACAGGGCGGGAACACTGAAGCTTTCTTT.

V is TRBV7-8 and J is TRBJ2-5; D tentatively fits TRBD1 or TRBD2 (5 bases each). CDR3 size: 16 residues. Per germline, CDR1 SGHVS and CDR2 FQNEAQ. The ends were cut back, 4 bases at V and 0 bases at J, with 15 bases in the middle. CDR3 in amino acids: CASSYLGRRNQETQYF. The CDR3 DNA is TGTGCCAGCAGCTATTTGGGACGGCGGAACCAAGAGACCCAGTACTTC.

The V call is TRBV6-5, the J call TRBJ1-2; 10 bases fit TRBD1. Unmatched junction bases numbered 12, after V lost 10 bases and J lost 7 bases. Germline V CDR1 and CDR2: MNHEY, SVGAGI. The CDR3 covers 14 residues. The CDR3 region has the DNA TGTGCCACCAGACTCTCGGGACAGGGGTTTGGCTACACCTTC. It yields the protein CATRLSGQGFGYTF.

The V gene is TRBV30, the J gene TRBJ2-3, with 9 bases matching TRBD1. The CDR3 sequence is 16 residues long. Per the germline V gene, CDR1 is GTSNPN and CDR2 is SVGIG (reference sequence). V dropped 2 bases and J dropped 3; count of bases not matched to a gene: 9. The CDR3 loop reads CAWSPSGTGRTDTQYF. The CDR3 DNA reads TGTGCCTGGAGTCCCTCCGGGACAGGGCGTACAGATACGCAGTATTTT.

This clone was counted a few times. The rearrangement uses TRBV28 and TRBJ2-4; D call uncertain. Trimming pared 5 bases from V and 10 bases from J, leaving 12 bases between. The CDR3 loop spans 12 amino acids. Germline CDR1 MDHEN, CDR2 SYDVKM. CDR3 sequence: CASSAHLGIQYF. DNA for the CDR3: TGTGCCAGCAGTGCCCACCTGGGGATTCAGTACTTC.

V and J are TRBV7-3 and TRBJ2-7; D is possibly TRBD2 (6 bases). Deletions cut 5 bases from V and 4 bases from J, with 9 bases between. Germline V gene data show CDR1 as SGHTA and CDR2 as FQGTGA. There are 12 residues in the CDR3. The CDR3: CASSPGGYEQYF. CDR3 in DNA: TGTGCCAGCAGCCCTGGGGGGTACGAGCAGTACTTC.

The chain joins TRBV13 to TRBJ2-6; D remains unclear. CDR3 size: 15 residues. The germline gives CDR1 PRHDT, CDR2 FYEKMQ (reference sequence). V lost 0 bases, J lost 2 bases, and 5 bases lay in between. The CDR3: CASSLGQTGANVLTF. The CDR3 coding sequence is TGTGCCAGCAGCTTAGGACAGACTGGGGCCAACGTCCTGACTTTC.

DNA for the CDR3: TGCACCAGCAGGGGCGGTGAGACCCAGTACTTC. Protein: CTSRGGETQYF. V usage is TRBV1 and J usage is TRBJ2-5. TRBV1 is a pseudogene segment. The CDR3 contains 11 residues.

The CDR3 protein is CASSQDLGSEQFF. DNA for the CDR3: TGCGCCAGCAGCCAAGATCTAGGGAGTGAGCAGTTCTTC. The chain employs TRBV4-1 and TRBJ2-1, with D possibly being TRBD2 (5 bases). V gave up 0 bases and J gave up 9 bases, with 9 bases separating them. CDR3 length: 13 residues. In germline, CDR1 is MGHRA, CDR2 YSYEKL.

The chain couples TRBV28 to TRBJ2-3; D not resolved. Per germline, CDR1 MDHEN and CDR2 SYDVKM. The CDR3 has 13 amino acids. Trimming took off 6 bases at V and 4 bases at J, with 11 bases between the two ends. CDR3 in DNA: TGTGCCAGCAGCCAGCAGGACGCAGATACGCAGTATTTT. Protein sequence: CASSQQDADTQYF. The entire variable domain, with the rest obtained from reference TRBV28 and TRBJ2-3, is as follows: DVKVTQSSRYLVKRTGEKVFLECVQDMDHENMFWYRQDPGLGLRLIYFSYDVKMKEKGDIPEGYSVSREKKERFSLILESASTNQTSMYLCASSQQDADTQYFGPGTRLTVL.

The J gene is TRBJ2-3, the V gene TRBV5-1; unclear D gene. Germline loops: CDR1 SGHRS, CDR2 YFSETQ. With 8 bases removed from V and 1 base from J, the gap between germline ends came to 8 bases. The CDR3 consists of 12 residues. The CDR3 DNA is TGCGCCAGTATAGGCGGCACAGATACGCAGTATTTT. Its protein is CASIGGTDTQYF.

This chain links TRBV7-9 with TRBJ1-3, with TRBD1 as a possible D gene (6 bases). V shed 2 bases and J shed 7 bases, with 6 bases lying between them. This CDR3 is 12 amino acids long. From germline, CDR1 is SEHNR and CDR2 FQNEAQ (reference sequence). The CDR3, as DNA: TGTGCCAGCAGCTTACAGGGGAACACCATATATTTT. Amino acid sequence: CASSLQGNTIYF.

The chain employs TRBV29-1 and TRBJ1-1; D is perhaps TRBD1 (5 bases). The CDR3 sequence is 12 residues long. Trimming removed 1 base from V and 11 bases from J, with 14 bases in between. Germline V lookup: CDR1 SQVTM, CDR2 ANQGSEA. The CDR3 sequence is CSVEGEGMRAFF. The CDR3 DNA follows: TGCAGCGTTGAAGGGGAGGGGATGAGGGCTTTCTTT.

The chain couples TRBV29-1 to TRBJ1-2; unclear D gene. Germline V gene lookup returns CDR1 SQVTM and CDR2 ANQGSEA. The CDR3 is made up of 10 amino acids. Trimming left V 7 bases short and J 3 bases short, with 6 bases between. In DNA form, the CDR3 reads TGCAGCGGGCAGGACTATGGCTACACCTTC. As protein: CSGQDYGYTF.

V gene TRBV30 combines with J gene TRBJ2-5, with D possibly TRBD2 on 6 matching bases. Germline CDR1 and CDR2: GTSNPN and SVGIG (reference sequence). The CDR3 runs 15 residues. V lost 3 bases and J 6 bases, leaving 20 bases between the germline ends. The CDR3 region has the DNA TGTGCCTGGAGCCCCGGAGGGCAGGGAGGCCAGACCCAGTACTTC. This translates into CAWSPGGQGGQTQYF.

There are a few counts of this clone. CDR3 DNA: TGTGCCAGCAGTTTATCGGGTTACAGGGCCAAAAACATTCAGTACTTC. As protein: CASSLSGYRAKNIQYF. The gene calls are TRBV28 and TRBJ2-4, with TRBD1 as a possible D gene (5 bases). The germline V and J ends were trimmed by 1 base and 1 base, with 11 bases remaining between them. From germline, CDR1 is MDHEN and CDR2 SYDVKM. This CDR3 comprises 16 residues.

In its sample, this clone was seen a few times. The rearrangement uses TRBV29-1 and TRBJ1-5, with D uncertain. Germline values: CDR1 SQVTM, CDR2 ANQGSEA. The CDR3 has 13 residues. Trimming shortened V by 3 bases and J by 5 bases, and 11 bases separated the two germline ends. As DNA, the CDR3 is TGCAGCGTTGATCCGGCAGCCCATCAGCCCCAGCATTTT. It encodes CSVDPAAHQPQHF.

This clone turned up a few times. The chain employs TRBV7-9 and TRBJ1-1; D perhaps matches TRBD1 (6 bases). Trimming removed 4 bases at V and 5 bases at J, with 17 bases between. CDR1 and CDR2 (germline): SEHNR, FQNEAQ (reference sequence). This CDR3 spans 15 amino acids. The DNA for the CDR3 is TGTGCCAGCAGCTCCCCAACAGGGATAGTGACTGAAGCTTTCTTT. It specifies CASSSPTGIVTEAFF.

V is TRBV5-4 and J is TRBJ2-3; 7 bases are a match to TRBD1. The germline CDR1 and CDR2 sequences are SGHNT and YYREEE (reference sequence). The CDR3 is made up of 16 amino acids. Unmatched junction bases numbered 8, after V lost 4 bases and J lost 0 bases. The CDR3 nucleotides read TGTGCCAGCAGCCGTAGGACAGGAAGAAGCACAGATACGCAGTATTTT. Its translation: CASSRRTGRSTDTQYF.

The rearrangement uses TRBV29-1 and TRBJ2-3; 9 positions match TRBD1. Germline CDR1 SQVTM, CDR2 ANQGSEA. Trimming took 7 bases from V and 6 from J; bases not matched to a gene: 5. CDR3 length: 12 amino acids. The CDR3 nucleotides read TGCAGCGGGGGACAGGGTGCGGATACGCAGTATTTT. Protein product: CSGGQGADTQYF.

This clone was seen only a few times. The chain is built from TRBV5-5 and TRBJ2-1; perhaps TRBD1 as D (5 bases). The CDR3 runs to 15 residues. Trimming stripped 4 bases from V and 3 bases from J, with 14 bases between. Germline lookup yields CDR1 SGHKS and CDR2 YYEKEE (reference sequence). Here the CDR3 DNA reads TGTGCCAGCAGCCTAGACGGACACAACTACAATGAGCAGTTCTTC. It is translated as CASSLDGHNYNEQFF.

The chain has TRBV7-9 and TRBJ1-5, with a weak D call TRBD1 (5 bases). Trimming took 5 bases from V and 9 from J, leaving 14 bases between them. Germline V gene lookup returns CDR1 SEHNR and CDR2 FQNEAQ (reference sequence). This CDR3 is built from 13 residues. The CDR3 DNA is TGTGCCAGCAGCCCTGGGGCTCAGGGGCCCCAGCATTTT. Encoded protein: CASSPGAQGPQHF.

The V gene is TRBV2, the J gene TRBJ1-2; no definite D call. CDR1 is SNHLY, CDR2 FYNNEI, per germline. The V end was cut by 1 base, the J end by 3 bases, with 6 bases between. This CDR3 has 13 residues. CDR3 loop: CASSEDGHYGYTF. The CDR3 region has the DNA TGTGCCAGCAGTGAAGACGGACACTATGGCTACACCTTC.

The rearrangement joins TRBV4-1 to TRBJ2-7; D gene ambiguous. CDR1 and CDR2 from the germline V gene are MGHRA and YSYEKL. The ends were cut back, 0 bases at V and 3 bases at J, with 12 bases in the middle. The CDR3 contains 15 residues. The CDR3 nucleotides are TGCGCCAGCAGCCAAGATCCTGGGGAAAACTACGAGCAGTACTTC. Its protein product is CASSQDPGENYEQYF.